This TCR beta chain stems from a study of blood T cell repertoires in COVID-19. Seattle's cohort entered during active infection and was followed longitudinally. CDR3 size: 17 residues. V lost 2 bases and J lost 3; bases outside the gene matches: 7. Germline CDR1 MNHEY, CDR2 SVGEGT. Original data processing: Amplified reference gene primers provided the basis for estimating nucleated cell counts. Libraries were prepared by immunoSEQ multiplex PCR; TCRdb keeps only in-frame clonotypes and omits some of them. That table furnishes V, J and clone size, whereas the DNA furnished D and trimming. The table shows around 220,000 clones, with around 83% occurring only once.

V usage is TRBV6-2 or TRBV6-3 and J usage is TRBJ1-5, with TRBD1 matching over 10 bases. Sequencing used peripheral blood. The sequence was obtained from a woman aged 80 or over with COVID-19, enrolled during active disease. CDR3 residues: CASSYPRQGALNQPQHF. The DNA of the CDR3 is TGTGCCAGCAGTTACCCCCGACAGGGGGCCCTCAATCAGCCCCAGCATTTT.